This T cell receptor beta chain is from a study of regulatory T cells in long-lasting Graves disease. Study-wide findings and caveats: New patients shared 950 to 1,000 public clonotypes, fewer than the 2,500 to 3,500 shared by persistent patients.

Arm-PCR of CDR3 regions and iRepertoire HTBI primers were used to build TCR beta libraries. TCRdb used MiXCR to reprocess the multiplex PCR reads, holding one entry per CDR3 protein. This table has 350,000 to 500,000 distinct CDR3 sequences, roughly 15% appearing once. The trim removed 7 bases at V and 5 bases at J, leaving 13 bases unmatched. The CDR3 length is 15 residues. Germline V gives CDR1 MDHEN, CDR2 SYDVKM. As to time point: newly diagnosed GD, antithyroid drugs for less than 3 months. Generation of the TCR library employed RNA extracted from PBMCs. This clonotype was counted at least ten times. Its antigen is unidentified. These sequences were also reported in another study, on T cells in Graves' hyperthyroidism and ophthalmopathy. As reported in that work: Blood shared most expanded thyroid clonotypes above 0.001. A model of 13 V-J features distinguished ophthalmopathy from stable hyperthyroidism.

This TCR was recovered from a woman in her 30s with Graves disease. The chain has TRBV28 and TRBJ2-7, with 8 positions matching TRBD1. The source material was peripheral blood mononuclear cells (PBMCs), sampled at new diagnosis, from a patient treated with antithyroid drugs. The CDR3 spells CASKVVGTGLNEQYF. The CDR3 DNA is TGTGCCAGCAAGGTGGTGGGGACAGGTTTAAACGAGCAGTACTTC.